These T cell receptor beta chains were read from a single sample in a study of vaccination effects on CD4 cells after COVID-19. Method: immunoSEQ multiplex PCR; TCRdb's copy keeps in-frame clones and lacks some. Of more than 35,000 clones in the sample, over 60% are singletons; the top ten hold about 8.6%. For these TCRs, the target antigens are not known. The sequenced sample was CD4+ T cells from PBMCs cultured without peptide, obtained after COVID-19 vaccination. All receptors derive from a human donor who received a COVID-19 vaccine. Each CDR3 is given with its conserved first and last residue. The D gene is left open where the match is weak. Size is stated for part of the rows, as once, few or many counts, or as a class when the clone is expanded.

CASSVAGGTLTGELFF TGTGCCAGCAGCGTAGCAGGAGGGACCCTCACCGGGGAGCTGTTTTTT 16 few NA TRBJ2-2 TRBV9
CASSFRDETDTQYF TGTGCCAGCAGTTTCCGGGACGAAACAGATACGCAGTATTTT 14 few NA TRBJ2-3 TRBV27
CASSLAGGGIYNEQFF TGTGCCAGCAGCTTGGCTGGAGGGGGGATTTACAATGAGCAGTTCTTC 16 NA NA TRBJ2-1 TRBV11-3
CASSVLRAGYNEQFF TGTGCCAGCTCAGTCCTGAGGGCTGGGTACAATGAGCAGTTCTTC 15 NA NA TRBJ2-1 TRBV18
CASSITVVSGIEQYF TGTGCCAGTAGTATAACGGTCGTGAGCGGGATCGAGCAGTACTTC 15 NA TRBD2 TRBJ2-7 TRBV19
CASSLGQGGYTYEQYF TGTGCCAGCAGCTTAGGACAGGGGGGCTACACCTACGAGCAGTACTTC 16 NA TRBD1 TRBJ2-7 TRBV7-9
CASSLGQLMNTEAFF TGTGCCAGCAGCTTGGGGCAGCTTATGAACACTGAAGCTTTCTTT 15 NA NA TRBJ1-1 TRBV5-6
CASSLDAGNHNEQFF TGTGCCAGCAGCTTAGATGCAGGGAACCACAATGAGCAGTTCTTC 15 NA NA TRBJ2-1 TRBV11-3
CASSPGTGDYSNQPQHF TGTGCCAGCAGCCCCGGGACAGGGGATTATAGCAATCAGCCCCAGCATTTT 17 NA TRBD1 TRBJ1-5 TRBV7-9
CASRGRGWDSPLHF TGCGCCAGCAGGGGTAGGGGATGGGATTCACCCCTCCACTTT 14 NA NA TRBJ1-6 TRBV5-1
CASSAGGHKETQYF TGCGCCAGCAGCGCCGGGGGACACAAGGAGACCCAGTACTTC 14 few NA TRBJ2-5 TRBV5-1
CASRGSYNEQFF TGTGCCAGCAGGGGGTCTTACAATGAGCAGTTCTTC 12 once NA TRBJ2-1 TRBV6-5
CASSLAVAGGGETQYF TGTGCCAGCAGCTTGGCAGTAGCGGGAGGAGGCGAGACCCAGTACTTC 16 NA TRBD2 TRBJ2-5 TRBV5-4
CASSRTSGRASYNEQFF TGTGCCAGCAGCCGCACTAGCGGGAGGGCCTCCTACAATGAGCAGTTCTTC 17 NA TRBD2 TRBJ2-1 TRBV7-2
CASSLGRVLDTQYF TGTGCCAGCAGCTTAGGCAGGGTACTAGATACGCAGTATTTT 14 NA NA TRBJ2-3 TRBV11-1
CASSRGQLVYGYTF TGCGCCAGCAGCCGCGGACAATTAGTCTATGGCTACACCTTC 14 few NA TRBJ1-2 TRBV4-1
CASSLPSGANTGELFF TGTGCCAGCAGCCTACCTAGCGGGGCGAACACCGGGGAGCTGTTTTTT 16 NA TRBD2 TRBJ2-2 TRBV3-1/TRBV3-2
CASSARTSGGQETQYF TGTGCCAGCTCAGCTCGGACTAGCGGGGGGCAAGAGACCCAGTACTTC 16 NA TRBD2 TRBJ2-5 TRBV18
CASRLQGSSPLHF TGCGCCAGCAGATTACAGGGCAGTTCACCCCTCCACTTT 13 NA NA TRBJ1-6 TRBV5-1
CSASGLNYGYTF TGCAGTGCTAGTGGCCTTAACTATGGCTACACCTTC 12 NA NA TRBJ1-2 TRBV20-1
CASSLWETDTQYF TGTGCCAGCAGCTTGTGGGAAACAGATACGCAGTATTTT 13 NA NA TRBJ2-3 TRBV11-3
CASSWGPSGNTIYF TGTGCCAGCAGTTGGGGTCCCTCTGGAAACACCATATATTTT 14 NA NA TRBJ1-3 TRBV6-5
CASSLSGGAFVGTDTQYF TGTGCCAGCAGCCTGAGCGGGGGGGCCTTCGTGGGCACAGATACGCAGTATTTT 18 NA TRBD2 TRBJ2-3 TRBV7-2
CASRPTGWGNYGYTF TGTGCCAGCAGACCTACCGGGTGGGGAAACTATGGCTACACCTTC 15 NA NA TRBJ1-2 TRBV2
CASSQIGGSRNTEAFF TGTGCCAGCAGCCAAATCGGGGGTTCAAGGAACACTGAAGCTTTCTTT 16 NA NA TRBJ1-1 TRBV3-1/TRBV3-2
CASSPPGQGHLFNQPQHF TGTGCCAGCTCACCACCGGGACAGGGCCATCTTTTCAATCAGCCCCAGCATTTT 18 NA TRBD1 TRBJ1-5 TRBV18
CASSLRQGGLRIDTQYF TGTGCCAGCAGTTTACGACAGGGGGGATTGAGGATAGATACGCAGTATTTT 17 NA TRBD1 TRBJ2-3 TRBV27
CASSQVGEEQYF TGTGCCAGCAGCCAAGTGGGGGAAGAGCAGTACTTC 12 few NA TRBJ2-7 TRBV4-2
CASSLENSPLHF TGCGCCAGCAGCTTGGAAAATTCACCCCTCCACTTT 12 NA NA TRBJ1-6 TRBV5-1
CASSLLQGSGNTIYF TGTGCCAGCAGCCTTCTGCAGGGATCTGGAAACACCATATATTTT 15 NA NA TRBJ1-3 TRBV7-6
CASSLGRGYGYTF TGTGCCAGCAGCTTGGGCAGGGGCTATGGCTACACCTTC 13 NA NA TRBJ1-2 TRBV5-6
CASSPPGLAGMASSYEQYF TGCGCCAGCAGCCCACCGGGACTAGCGGGAATGGCGTCGTCCTACGAGCAGTACTTC 19 NA TRBD2 TRBJ2-7 TRBV4-1
CASGQGPQETQYF TGTGCTAGTGGCCAGGGACCGCAAGAGACCCAGTACTTC 13 NA NA TRBJ2-5 TRBV12-5
CASSVTTADRANTGELFF TGTGCCAGCAGTGTCACGACGGCGGACAGGGCAAATACCGGGGAGCTGTTTTTT 18 NA TRBD1 TRBJ2-2 TRBV25-1
CASVRGQDALGYTF TGTGCCAGTGTGAGGGGACAGGACGCTCTTGGCTACACCTTC 14 once TRBD1 TRBJ1-2 TRBV19
CASSQNPGLTYNEQFF TGTGCCAGCAGCCAGAACCCGGGACTGACGTACAATGAGCAGTTCTTC 16 NA NA TRBJ2-1 TRBV7-9
CASSLPSGRASDTQYF TGCGCCAGCAGCTTGCCTAGCGGGAGGGCCTCAGATACGCAGTATTTT 16 NA TRBD2 TRBJ2-3 TRBV5-1
CAYAGKGLSGNTIYF TGTGCCTACGCCGGTAAGGGACTCTCTGGAAACACCATATATTTT 15 once NA TRBJ1-3 TRBV30
CASKTDRANEKLFF TGTGCCAGCAAGACAGACAGGGCTAATGAAAAACTGTTTTTT 14 once TRBD1 TRBJ1-4 TRBV27
CASSFFGNLGNSPLHF TGTGCCAGCAGCTTCTTTGGGAACCTGGGGAATTCACCCCTCCACTTT 16 few NA TRBJ1-6 TRBV7-2
CASSIYLAGEYEQYF TGTGCCAGTAGTATCTATCTAGCGGGGGAATACGAGCAGTACTTC 15 NA TRBD2 TRBJ2-7 TRBV19
CASSGSNEQFF TGTGCCAGCAGTGGGAGCAATGAGCAGTTCTTC 11 few NA TRBJ2-1 TRBV2
CASSRGDTQYF TGTGCCAGCAGCCGGGGGGATACGCAGTATTTT 11 NA NA TRBJ2-3 TRBV7-8
CASRLDISEAFF TGTGCCAGCAGACTTGACATATCTGAAGCTTTCTTT 12 NA NA TRBJ1-1 TRBV12-3/TRBV12-4